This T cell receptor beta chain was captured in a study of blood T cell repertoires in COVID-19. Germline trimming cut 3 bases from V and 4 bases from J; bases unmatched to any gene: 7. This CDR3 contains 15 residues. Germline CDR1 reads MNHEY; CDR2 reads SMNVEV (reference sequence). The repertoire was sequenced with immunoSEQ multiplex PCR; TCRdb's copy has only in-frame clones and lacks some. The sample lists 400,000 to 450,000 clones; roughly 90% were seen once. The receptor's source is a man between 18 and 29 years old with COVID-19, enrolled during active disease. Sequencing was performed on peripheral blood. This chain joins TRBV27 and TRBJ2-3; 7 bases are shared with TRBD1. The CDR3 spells CASSFARGNADTQYF. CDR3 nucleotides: TGTGCCAGCAGTTTCGCCAGGGGGAACGCAGATACGCAGTATTTT.